Listed below are T cell receptor beta chains from one sample, sequenced in a study of blood T cell repertoires in COVID-19. Using immunoSEQ multiplex PCR, the repertoire was profiled, and TCRdb retains in-frame clones only, with some absent. The sample has under 300,000 clones, around 88% seen once. The source material was PBMCs or T cells enriched from blood (not recorded which). The receptors originated from a man aged 40-49 years who had recovered from COVID-19. Both conserved end residues are part of each CDR3. The D gene is left open where the match is weak. Some rows have no size entry. The others give once, few or many, or a class for an expanded clone.

size	V	J	D	DNA	CDR3
few	TRBV6-1	TRBJ1-3	NA	TGTGCCAGCAGTGACCCAGGGGACTCTGGAAACACCATATATTTT	CASSDPGDSGNTIYF
NA	TRBV20-1	TRBJ1-1	NA	TGCAGTGCTAGTTTTTCAGGGAGGTACACTGAAGCTTTCTTT	CSASFSGRYTEAFF
NA	TRBV5-6	TRBJ2-7	NA	TGTGCCAGCAGCTCGACAGGTTATCGTCCCTACGAGCAGTACTTC	CASSSTGYRPYEQYF
NA	TRBV20-1	TRBJ1-2	TRBD1	TGCAGTGCTGGGACAGGATTATACTACACCTTC	CSAGTGLYYTF
NA	TRBV5-1	TRBJ1-5	NA	TGCGCCAGCAGCTTTATCCGAGAGAACGATAGCAATCAGCCCCAGCATTTT	CASSFIRENDSNQPQHF
once	TRBV7-3	TRBJ2-1	TRBD2	TGTGCCAGCAGCGCTGGACTAGCGGGATACAATGAGCAGTTCTTC	CASSAGLAGYNEQFF
NA	TRBV25-1	TRBJ1-6	TRBD1	TGTGCCAGCAGTCCGGGACAGGGTCTTGGATCACCCCTCCACTTT	CASSPGQGLGSPLHF
NA	TRBV13	TRBJ2-5	TRBD1	TGTGCCAGCAGCCACGAACGTGGGACAGTTCGCGAGACCCAGTACTTC	CASSHERGTVRETQYF
NA	TRBV19	TRBJ2-1	NA	TGTGCCAGTAGTACACAGGACAAGCAGTTCTTC	CASSTQDKQFF
NA	TRBV6-5	TRBJ1-2	NA	TGTGCCAGCACCGTCACTAATTTGGGCTATGGCTACACCTTC	CASTVTNLGYGYTF
NA	TRBV13	TRBJ2-7	TRBD1	TGTGCCAGCAGCCCTAGGGGGCACGAGCAGTACTTC	CASSPRGHEQYF
NA	TRBV28	TRBJ2-7	NA	TGTGCCAGCAGTCGCGCCTACGAGCAGTACTTC	CASSRAYEQYF
NA	TRBV27	TRBJ2-4	NA	TGTGCCAGCAGCGAATTACAGGGTGGAGACGCCAAAAACATTCAGTACTTC	CASSELQGGDAKNIQYF
NA	TRBV29-1	TRBJ1-1	NA	TGCAGCGGGGCCCGGGGGACCTCCAACACTGAAGCTTTCTTT	CSGARGTSNTEAFF